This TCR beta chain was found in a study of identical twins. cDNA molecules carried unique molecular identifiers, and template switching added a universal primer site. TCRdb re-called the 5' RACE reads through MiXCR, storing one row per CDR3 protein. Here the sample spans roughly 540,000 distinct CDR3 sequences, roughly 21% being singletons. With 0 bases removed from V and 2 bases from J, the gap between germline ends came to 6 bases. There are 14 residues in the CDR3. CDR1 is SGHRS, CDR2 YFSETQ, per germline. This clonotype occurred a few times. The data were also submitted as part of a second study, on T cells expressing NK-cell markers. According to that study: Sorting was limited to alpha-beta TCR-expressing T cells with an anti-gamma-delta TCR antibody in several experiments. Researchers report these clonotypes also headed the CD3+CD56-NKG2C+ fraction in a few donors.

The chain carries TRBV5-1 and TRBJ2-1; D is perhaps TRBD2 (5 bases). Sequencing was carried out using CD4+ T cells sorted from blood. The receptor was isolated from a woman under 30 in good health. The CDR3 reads CASSLGRAYNEQFF. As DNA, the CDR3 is TGCGCCAGCAGCTTGGGGCGGGCCTACAATGAGCAGTTCTTC. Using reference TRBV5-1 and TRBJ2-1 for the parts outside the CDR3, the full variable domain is KAGVTQTPRYLIKTRGQQVTLSCSPISGHRSVSWYQQTPGQGLQFLFEYFSETQRNKGNFPGRFSGRQFSNSRSEMNVSTLELGDSALYLCASSLGRAYNEQFFGPGTRLTVL.